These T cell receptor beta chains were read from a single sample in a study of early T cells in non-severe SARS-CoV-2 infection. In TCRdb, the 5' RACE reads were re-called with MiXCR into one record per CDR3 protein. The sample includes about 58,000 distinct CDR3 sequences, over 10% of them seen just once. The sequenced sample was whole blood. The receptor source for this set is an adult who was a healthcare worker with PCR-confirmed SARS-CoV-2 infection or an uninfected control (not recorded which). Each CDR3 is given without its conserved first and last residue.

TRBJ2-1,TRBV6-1,ASSPSRGSISYNEQF
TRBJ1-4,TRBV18,ASSRGQPSDEKLF
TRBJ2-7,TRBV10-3,AISGAGGFYEQY
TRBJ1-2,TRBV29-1,SVDWKDYGYT
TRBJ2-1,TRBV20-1,SARRASSYNEQF
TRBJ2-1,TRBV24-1,ATSDRQGASYNEQF
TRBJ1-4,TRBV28,ASSLLGTGGEKLF
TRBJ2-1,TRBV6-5,ASRPRAGVKDNEQF
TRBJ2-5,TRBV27,ASSPLVSGGETQY
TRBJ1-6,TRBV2,ASSEATGRSPLH
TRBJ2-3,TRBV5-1,ASSQLDSTDTQY
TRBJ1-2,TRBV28,ASSSGTDYGYT
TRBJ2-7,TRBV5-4,ASSSGTGLYEQY
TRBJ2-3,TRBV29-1,SVDKGRDTQY
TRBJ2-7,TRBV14,ASSQDFGAMY
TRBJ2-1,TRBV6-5,ASSKGGSYNEQF
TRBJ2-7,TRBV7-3,ASSLAGRGGEQY
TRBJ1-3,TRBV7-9,ASSDDRAFSGNTIY